The TCR beta chain described here comes from a study of blood T cell repertoires in COVID-19 (dated by TCRdb to 2020 to 2022). Background on the whole study: Collaborator samples came from the United States, Italy and Spain and covered acute and convalescent phases of COVID-19. The material from the prospective study consisted of cDNA or gDNA derived from T cells, B-cell-depleted T cells, or PBMCs. Subjects who had been exposed to COVID-19, were actively infected with it, or had recovered from it provided the deeply sampled blood TCRbeta repertoires that made up the dataset. A freely available public database, intended as a resource for researchers studying the immune response to SARS-CoV-2, is where the repertoires were released. Samples came from the ongoing ImmuneRACE study (first 160 participants) plus 1,254 subjects from 6 global collaborators. The sample metadata nearly always contained a de-identified subject ID, COVID-19 status, age in years and sex. HLA class I and class II types, where available, came from metadata supplied by the sample provider rather than from assay-based typing. What the work shows at the level of the full study, not this receptor alone: The quantity of clinical and demographic metadata differed by source and by participant and was supplied without curation.

Participants in the prospective study were aged roughly 18 to 100 years, lived in under 30 United States geographic areas, and enrolled through a virtual design. In the prospective study, cohorts were assigned on the basis of participant-reported clinical history obtained from a screening survey and a study questionnaire. Exposed participants had been in contact, within 2 weeks of entering the study, with a person who had a PCR-confirmed or clinician-diagnosed case of COVID-19. Mobile phlebotomists in the prospective study collected whole blood, serum and a nasopharyngeal or oropharyngeal swab from every participant. Prospective study participants could optionally give additional blood draws and questionnaires over a roughly 2-month period. Before DNA extraction, blood samples from the prospective study were shipped at room temperature or frozen. V is trimmed back by 9 bases and J by 0 bases, and the junction contains 15 bases that no gene match accounts for. The CDR3 covers 17 residues, taking in both the cysteine and the phenylalanine. The retained sequence is limited to the CDR3, 51 bases, with the frame set at the first base. CDR1 and CDR2, looked up from the germline V gene (reference sequence), are LNHDA and SQIVND.

The immunoSEQ Assay, a bias-controlled multiplex PCR, was used to amplify TCRbeta CDR3 regions from genomic DNA. Per the authors' processing: The number of nucleated cells in each sample was estimated from the amplification of reference gene primers within the assay. To quantify the absolute abundance of each unique TCRbeta CDR3 rearrangement, sequence reads were collapsed and filtered. For each sample, productive Simpson clonality was calculated as the square root of Simpson's diversity index over productive rearrangements. In its TCRdb copy, this immuneACCESS table keeps in-frame sequences only and misses some clones. Where compared with another copy, unresolved V genes explain less than half of these, and the others have no known cause. That table gives V, J and clone size, and the DNA gave D and trimming. Present in this sample are 250,000 or so clones, approximately 88% of which were seen just once. In total, the top ten clones hold 2.5% to 3.5% of the sample.

A note on this clone: Its recognized antigen is unknown. Base qualities are not provided; no much larger clone lies one nucleotide away.

This receptor chain uses TRBV19 and TRBJ1-1; 8 central bases correspond to TRBD1. Material: PBMCs or T cells enriched from blood (not recorded which). This TCR was recovered from a woman aged 40 to 50 who had been exposed to COVID-19. The bases are TGTGCCAGCTCAAACCAGGGGGCGACGCTTATGAACACTGAAGCTTTCTTT. Its translation reads: CASSNQGATLMNTEAFF.